Each of the 14 T cell receptor beta chains below was sequenced from the same sample in a study of T-cell memory formation after mild COVID-19. From the 5' RACE reads, TCRdb called clonotypes with MiXCR, one entry per CDR3 protein. The repertoire holds 25,000 to 30,000 distinct CDR3 sequences, with more than 10% as singletons. The sequenced sample was PBMCs or a T cell subset sorted from them (not recorded which). The receptors were gathered from an adult woman who had mild COVID-19 (a few samples of this study predate the infection). Cell type and time point are not known.

This clonotype was counted a few times. A read error may be the cause here, since a much bigger clone is one base away. This rearrangement joins TRBV2 to TRBJ2-1; TRBD2 is a possible D gene (6 bases). Trimming took 2 bases from V and 6 from J, leaving 20 bases between them. Per the germline V gene, CDR1 is SNHLY and CDR2 is FYNNEI. There are 17 residues in the CDR3. The CDR3 sequence: CASSETSAGMAFNEQFF. In nucleotides, the CDR3 is TGTGCCAGCAGTGAAACCTCCGCGGGGATGGCCTTCAATGAGCAGTTCTTC. Together with reference TRBV2 and TRBJ2-1, the CDR3 gives the full variable domain: EPEVTQTPSHQVTQMGQEVILRCVPISNHLYFYWYRQILGQKVEFLVSFYNNEISEKSEIFDDQFSVERPDGSNFTLKIRSTKLEDSAMYFCASSETSAGMAFNEQFFGPGTRLTVL.

In its sample, this clonotype ranks as medium-sized. The gene calls are TRBV20-1 and TRBJ2-3; 14 bases line up with TRBD2. Germline V CDR1 and CDR2: DFQATT, SNEGSKA (reference sequence). This CDR3 is built from 15 residues. J lost 2 bases, V lost 5 bases, and 3 bases had no gene match. CDR3 in DNA: TGCAGTGCTCCGGGACTAGCGGGAGACACAGATACGCAGTATTTT. Translating it yields CSAPGLAGDTDTQYF.

There are many counts of this clonotype. The chain couples TRBV20-1 to TRBJ1-1, with D uncertain. The CDR3 extends over 14 amino acids. V was shortened by 1 base and J by 1 base, with 10 bases between the two germline ends. The germline V gene encodes CDR1 DFQATT and CDR2 SNEGSKA (reference sequence). CDR3 nucleotides: TGCAGTGCTAGAGGACACCGCACGAACACTGAAGCTTTCTTT. Translation: CSARGHRTNTEAFF.

Many counts were recorded for this clonotype. The chain carries TRBV25-1 and TRBJ2-1; TRBD2 matches at 11 bases. CDR3 length: 15 amino acids. Germline CDR1 reads MGHDK; CDR2 reads SYGVNS. Trimming at V came to 7 bases and at J to 6 bases, leaving 8 bases not matched to a gene. The CDR3 loop reads CASTRTSGRINEQFF. The CDR3 DNA is TGTGCCAGCACCCGGACTAGCGGGCGTATCAATGAGCAGTTCTTC.

This clonotype was detected ten times or more. CDR3 region: CASSPGDRGLTYEQYF. CDR3 in DNA: TGTGCCAGCAGTCCCGGGGACAGGGGGTTAACCTACGAGCAGTACTTC. The chain uses TRBV12-3 or TRBV12-4 and TRBJ2-7, with 11 bases that match TRBD1. Germline trimming cut 5 bases from V and 2 bases from J; bases unmatched to any gene: 8. There are 16 residues in the CDR3.

This clonotype has a count of ten or more. The J gene is TRBJ2-3, the V gene TRBV6-1; D is unclear. The CDR3 contains 15 residues. V was clipped by 10 bases and J by 2 bases, with 19 bases between them. In germline, CDR1 is MNHNS, CDR2 SASEGT. CDR3: CATKKLAALTDTQYF. The DNA of the CDR3 is TGTGCCACCAAGAAGTTGGCGGCCCTCACAGATACGCAGTATTTT.

CDR3 amino acids: CASSPGLQETQYF. The CDR3 DNA reads as TGTGCCAGCAGCCCGGGACTACAAGAGACCCAGTACTTC. This chain connects TRBV13 to TRBJ2-5, with 7 bases aligning to TRBD2. CDR1 PRHDT and CDR2 FYEKMQ come from the germline V gene (reference sequence). V gave up 5 bases and J gave up 2 bases; unmatched junction bases: 2. This CDR3 is 13 amino acids long.

This clonotype was observed at least ten times. This chain joins TRBV12-3 or TRBV12-4 and TRBJ2-1; no clear D gene. Between the trimmed V and J ends, which lost 1 base and 6 bases, there was a span of 4 bases. CDR3 size: 12 residues. The CDR3 protein is CASSLGLNEQFF. The CDR3 nucleotides read TGTGCCAGCAGTTTAGGACTCAATGAGCAGTTCTTC.

In its sample, this clonotype was seen many times. J is TRBJ2-3 and V is TRBV5-1; D ambiguous. CDR3 length: 11 residues. Germline-derived CDR1 and CDR2 are SGHRS and YFSETQ. V dropped 5 bases and J dropped 3 bases, with 4 bases sitting between them. This CDR3 reads CASSSTDTQYF. The CDR3, as DNA: TGCGCCAGCAGTTCAACAGATACGCAGTATTTT. The full variable domain, rest sourced from reference TRBV5-1 and TRBJ2-3, is KAGVTQTPRYLIKTRGQQVTLSCSPISGHRSVSWYQQTPGQGLQFLFEYFSETQRNKGNFPGRFSGRQFSNSRSEMNVSTLELGDSALYLCASSSTDTQYFGPGTRLTVL.

This clonotype was picked up many times. The chain recombines TRBV28 with TRBJ2-7; no clear D. There are 12 residues in the CDR3. The germline gives CDR1 MDHEN, CDR2 SYDVKM. The V end lost 1 base, the J end lost 7 bases, and 8 bases lay between the germline ends. The CDR3 loop is CASSLLNREQYF. The CDR3 DNA reads TGTGCCAGCAGTTTATTGAACCGGGAGCAGTACTTC.

Many counts were recorded for this clonotype. The chain recombines TRBV18 with TRBJ1-2; 7 bases are a match to TRBD1. J lost 3 bases, V lost 3 bases, and 7 bases had no gene match. CDR1 and CDR2 from the germline V gene are KGHSH and LQKENI. CDR3 length equals 15 residues. The CDR3 DNA follows: TGTGCCAGCTCACCGAAGGGGGCCTTTGACTATGGCTACACCTTC. Translating gives CASSPKGAFDYGYTF.

This clonotype was counted ten times or more. The V call is TRBV9, the J call TRBJ2-3, with TRBD2 identical over 14 bases. The CDR3 is 16 amino acids. Per the germline V gene, CDR1 is SGDLS and CDR2 is YYNGEE. The junction had 3 bases not matched to a gene; V was cut back by 3 bases and J by 3 bases. In DNA form, the CDR3 reads TGTGCCAGCAGCGCCTGGACTAGCGGGAGGACAGATACGCAGTATTTT. This translates into CASSAWTSGRTDTQYF.

This clonotype appeared many times. The V gene is TRBV27, the J gene TRBJ2-1, with 9 nucleotides matching TRBD2. Germline CDR1 and CDR2: MNHEY and SMNVEV (reference sequence). This CDR3 spans 15 amino acids. With 5 bases clipped from V and 4 bases from J, the junction kept 6 bases outside the gene matches. The DNA of the CDR3 is TGTGCCAGCAGTAACGCGGGGGGGCCTTACAATGAGCAGTTCTTC. Its translation: CASSNAGGPYNEQFF.

This clonotype was recorded at least ten times. The chain carries TRBV6-5 and TRBJ2-7, with TRBD1 matching 9 bases. V was clipped by 5 bases and J by 8 bases; unmatched bases: 7. The CDR3 has 13 amino acids. Per the germline V gene, CDR1 is MNHEY and CDR2 is SVGAGI. The DNA of the CDR3 is TGTGCCAGCAGTGAAACCGGGACAGGGAAGCAGTACTTC. Amino acid sequence: CASSETGTGKQYF.